The sequence of this T cell receptor (beta chain) was determined in a study of cytomegalovirus exposure and HLA in healthy donors. The germline V gene has CDR1 MNHNS and CDR2 SASEGT. The CDR3 loop spans 13 amino acids. V gave up 7 bases and J gave up 3 bases, with 13 bases separating them. Regarding this clone: Its antigen is still unknown.

Study-wide results and caveats: Most TCR beta V segments were productive about 87% or about 30% of the time in an earlier analysis. Prediction of most subjects' HLA-A and HLA-B alleles by TCR beta sequences was reportedly accurate. Immune exposure data for these donors was limited to CMV serostatus.

Amplification used 60 Vbeta primers and 13 Jbeta primers. Libraries were prepared by immunoSEQ multiplex PCR; TCRdb keeps only in-frame clonotypes and omits some of them. The sample carries more than 45,000 clones, around 80% recorded once. Likely unrecorded immune exposures existed in these nominally healthy donors. Sequencing input: PBMCs. This clonotype was sampled from a man in his fifties in good health and CMV-seronegative. The chain employs TRBV6-1 and TRBJ2-7; D unresolved. CDR3 protein: CASTRYLNYEQYF. The CDR3 DNA sequence: TGTGCCAGCACTAGGTATCTTAACTACGAGCAGTACTTC.